Listed here are 5 T cell receptor beta chains from one sample, sequenced in a study of CD8 T cells in ankylosing spondylitis. Study-wide results and limits: About 8 highly homologous variants made up a TCR beta motif that seemed to typify ankylosing spondylitis blood.

Via MiXCR, TCRdb re-called the 5' RACE reads, giving one row per CDR3 protein. This table holds some 100,000 distinct CDR3 sequences, just under 9% found once. Their recognized antigens are unknown. Sequencing used blood, either unsorted or a sorted T cell fraction (not recorded which). These receptors were obtained from a male donor with ankylosing spondylitis.

V and J are TRBV13 and TRBJ2-1; D perhaps matches TRBD2 (7 bases). Germline V gene lookup returns CDR1 PRHDT and CDR2 FYEKMQ (reference sequence). The V and J ends lost 6 bases and 3 bases respectively, with 15 bases between them. The CDR3 covers 15 residues. As DNA, the CDR3 is TGTGCCAGCAGTATCGAGCGGGACAACTACAATGAGCAGTTCTTC. Protein product: CASSIERDNYNEQFF.

This clonotype was recorded a few times. Written as DNA, the CDR3 is TGTGCCAGCAGTGCGGGGAGTAGCACAGATACGCAGTATTTT. Translation: CASSAGSSTDTQYF. The chain combines TRBV25-1 with TRBJ2-3, with D possibly matching TRBD2 (5 bases). The V end was cut by 4 bases, the J end by 0 bases, with 8 bases between. The germline gives CDR1 MGHDK, CDR2 SYGVNS. The CDR3 is 14 residues long.

The chain uses TRBV20-1 and TRBJ2-2; D not resolved. This CDR3 has 12 residues. V was trimmed by 2 bases and J by 5 bases, leaving 6 bases between them. The germline gives CDR1 DFQATT, CDR2 SNEGSKA (reference sequence). Here the CDR3 reads CSARRQTGELFF. The CDR3 coding sequence is TGCAGTGCTAGAAGGCAGACCGGGGAGCTGTTTTTT.

The V call is TRBV2, the J call TRBJ1-6; D remains ambiguous. This CDR3 spans 13 amino acids. The ends were cut back, 4 bases at V and 9 bases at J, with 10 bases in the middle. The germline gives CDR1 SNHLY, CDR2 FYNNEI. The CDR3 nucleotides are TGTGCCAGCAGTGGGACTTGGACTTCACCCCTCCACTTT. This encodes CASSGTWTSPLHF.

This clonotype has a handful of counts. Written as DNA, the CDR3 is TGTGCCGCCCTGGGGGGACTTAACACCGGGGAGCTGTTTTTT. Protein product: CAALGGLNTGELFF. The genes are TRBV12-3 or TRBV12-4 and TRBJ2-2; possibly TRBD2 for D (6 bases). The CDR3 is 14 amino acids. Between the trimmed V and J ends, which lost 11 bases and 2 bases, there was a span of 15 bases.